This TCR beta chain stems from a study of response to subunit inactivated influenza vaccine. A single record per CDR3 protein comes from TCRdb applying MiXCR to the RT-PCR reads. The data contain about 570,000 distinct CDR3 sequences, roughly 10% of them singletons. This clonotype was counted only a few times. These data also formed part of another study, on T cells expressing NK-cell markers. That source reports: TCR beta libraries carry UMIs added by 5'RACE template switching. CD3+CD56+NKG2C+, CD3+CD56+NKG2C- and CD3+CD56-NKG2C+ T cells, once sorted, supplied the TCR beta repertoires. Within the sequenced cohort of eight donors, seven exhibited HCMV seropositivity and one was seronegative. Among CD8+ T cells from five or six donors, dominant NKG2C+ clonotypes accounted for roughly 1.0-7.0%. HCMV specificity was not established for the expanded NKG2C+ T cell clones.

The TCR comes from a man aged 50 to 60 who received an inactivated influenza vaccine. This material consisted of PBMCs from blood, taken on the day of vaccination.

The CDR3 reads CASSSQSETQYF. The DNA of the CDR3 is TGTGCCAGCAGTTCGCAGTCGGAGACCCAGTACTTC. This chain uses TRBV12-3 or TRBV12-4 with TRBJ2-5; D unresolved. V was trimmed by 4 bases and J by 5 bases, leaving 8 bases between them. This CDR3 has 12 residues.